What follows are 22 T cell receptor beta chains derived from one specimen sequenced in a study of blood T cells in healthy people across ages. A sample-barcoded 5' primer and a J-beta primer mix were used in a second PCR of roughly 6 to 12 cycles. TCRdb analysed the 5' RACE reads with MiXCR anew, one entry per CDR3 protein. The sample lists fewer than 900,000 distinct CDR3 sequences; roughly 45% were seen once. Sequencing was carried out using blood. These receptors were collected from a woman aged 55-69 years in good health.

CDR3 sequence reads: CASSYLSGEETQYF. The CDR3 DNA reads TGTGCCAGCAGTTATTTGTCCGGGGAAGAGACCCAGTACTTC. The chain recombines TRBV6-6 with TRBJ2-5; D may be TRBD2 (5 bases). The length of the CDR3 is 14 residues. Germline lookup yields CDR1 MNHNY and CDR2 SVGAGI (reference sequence). Between the trimmed V and J ends, which lost 3 bases and 3 bases, there was a span of 11 bases.

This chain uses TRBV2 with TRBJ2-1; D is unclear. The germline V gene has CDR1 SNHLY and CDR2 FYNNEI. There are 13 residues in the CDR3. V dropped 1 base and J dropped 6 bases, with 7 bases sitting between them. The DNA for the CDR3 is TGTGCCAGCAGTGAAGAGCAGACCAATGAGCAGTTCTTC. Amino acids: CASSEEQTNEQFF.

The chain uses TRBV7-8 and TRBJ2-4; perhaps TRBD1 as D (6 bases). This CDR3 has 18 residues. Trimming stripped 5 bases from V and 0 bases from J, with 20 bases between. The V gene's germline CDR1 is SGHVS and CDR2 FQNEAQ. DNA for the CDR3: TGTGCCAGCAGCAAACTGACGACAGGTCAACTAGCCAAAAACATTCAGTACTTC. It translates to CASSKLTTGQLAKNIQYF.

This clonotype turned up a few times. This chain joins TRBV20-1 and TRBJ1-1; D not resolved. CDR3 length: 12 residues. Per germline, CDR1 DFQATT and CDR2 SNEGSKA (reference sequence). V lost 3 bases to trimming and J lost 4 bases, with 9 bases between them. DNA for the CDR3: TGCAGTGCTAGCAGACCGGGCACTGAAGCTTTCTTT. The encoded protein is CSASRPGTEAFF.

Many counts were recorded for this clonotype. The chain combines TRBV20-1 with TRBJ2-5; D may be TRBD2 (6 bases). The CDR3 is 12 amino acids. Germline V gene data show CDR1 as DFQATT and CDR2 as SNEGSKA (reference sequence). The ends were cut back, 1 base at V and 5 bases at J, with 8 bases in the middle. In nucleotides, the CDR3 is TGCAGTGCTAGAGGGGAGGAGGAGACCCAGTACTTC. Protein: CSARGEEETQYF.

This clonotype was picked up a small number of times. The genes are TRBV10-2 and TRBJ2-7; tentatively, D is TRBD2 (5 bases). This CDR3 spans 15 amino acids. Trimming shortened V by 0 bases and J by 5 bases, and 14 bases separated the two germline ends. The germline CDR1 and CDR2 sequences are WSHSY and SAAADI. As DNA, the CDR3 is TGCGCCAGCAGTGAGTCGACCACTTATAGCGACGAGCAGTACTTC. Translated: CASSESTTYSDEQYF.

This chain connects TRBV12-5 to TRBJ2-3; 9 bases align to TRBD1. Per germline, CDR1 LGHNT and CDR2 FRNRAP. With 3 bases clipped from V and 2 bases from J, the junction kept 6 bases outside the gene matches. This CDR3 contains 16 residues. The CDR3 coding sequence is TGTGCTAGTGGTTTAGACAGGGGGTACCCCACAGATACGCAGTATTTT. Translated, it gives CASGLDRGYPTDTQYF.

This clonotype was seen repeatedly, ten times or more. The CDR3 here is CSVEVRMSYEQYF. CDR3 DNA: TGCAGCGTTGAAGTCAGGATGTCCTACGAGCAGTACTTC. The chain links TRBV29-1 to TRBJ2-7; the D is unclear. The CDR3 has 13 amino acids. Germline V CDR1 and CDR2: SQVTM, ANQGSEA. V was pared by 1 base and J by 1 base, with 8 bases between.

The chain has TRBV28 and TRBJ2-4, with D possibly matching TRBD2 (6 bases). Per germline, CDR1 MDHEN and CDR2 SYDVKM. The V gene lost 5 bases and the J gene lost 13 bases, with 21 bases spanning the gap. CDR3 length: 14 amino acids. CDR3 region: CASSVGGIWGEQYF. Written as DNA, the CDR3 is TGTGCCAGCAGTGTAGGCGGGATCTGGGGTGAGCAGTACTTC.

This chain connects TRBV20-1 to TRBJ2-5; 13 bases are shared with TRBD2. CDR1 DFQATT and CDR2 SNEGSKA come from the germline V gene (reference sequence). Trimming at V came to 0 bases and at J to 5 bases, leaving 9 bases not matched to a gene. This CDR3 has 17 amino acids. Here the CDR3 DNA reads TGCAGTGCTAGAGATAGTAGGACTAGCGGGAGTGGGGAGACCCAGTACTTC. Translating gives CSARDSRTSGSGETQYF.

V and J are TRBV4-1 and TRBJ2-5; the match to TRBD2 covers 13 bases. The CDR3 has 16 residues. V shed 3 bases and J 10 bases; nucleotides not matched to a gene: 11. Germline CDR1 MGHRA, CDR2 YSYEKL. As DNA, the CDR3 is TGCGCCAGCAGCCACGACCCCGGACTAGCGGGGGCGGACCAGTACTTC. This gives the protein CASSHDPGLAGADQYF.

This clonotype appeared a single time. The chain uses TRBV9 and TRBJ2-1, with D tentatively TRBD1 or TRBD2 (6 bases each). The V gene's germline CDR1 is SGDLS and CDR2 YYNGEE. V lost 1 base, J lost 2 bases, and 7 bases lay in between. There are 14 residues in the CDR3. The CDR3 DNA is TGTGCCAGCAGCGTAAGGGGGGCCTACAATGAGCAGTTCTTC. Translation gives CASSVRGAYNEQFF.

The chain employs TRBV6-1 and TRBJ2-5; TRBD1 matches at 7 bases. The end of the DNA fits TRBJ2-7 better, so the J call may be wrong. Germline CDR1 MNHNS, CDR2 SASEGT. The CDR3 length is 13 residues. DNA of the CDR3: TGTGCCAGCACCGTCACAGGGGCCGACGAGCAGTACTTC. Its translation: CASTVTGADEQYF.

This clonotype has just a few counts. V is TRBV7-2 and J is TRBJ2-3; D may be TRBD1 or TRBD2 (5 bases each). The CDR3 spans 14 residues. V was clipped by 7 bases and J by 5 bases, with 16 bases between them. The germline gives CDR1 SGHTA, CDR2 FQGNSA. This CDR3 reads CASNQGPAGDTQYF. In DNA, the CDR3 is TGTGCCAGCAACCAGGGACCGGCGGGAGATACGCAGTATTTT. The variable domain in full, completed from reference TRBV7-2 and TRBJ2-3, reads GAGVSQSPSNKVTEKGKDVELRCDPISGHTALYWYRQSLGQGLEFLIYFQGNSAPDKSGLPSDRFSAERTGGSVSTLTIQRTQQEDSAVYLCASNQGPAGDTQYFGPGTRLTVL.

The CDR3 spells CTRDRDKIWDEQYF. The CDR3 nucleotides read TGCACCAGGGACAGGGACAAAATCTGGGACGAGCAGTACTTC. This chain uses TRBV20-1 with TRBJ2-7; TRBD1 aligns across 9 bases. Germline V gene data show CDR1 as DFQATT and CDR2 as SNEGSKA (reference sequence). The CDR3 is made up of 14 amino acids.

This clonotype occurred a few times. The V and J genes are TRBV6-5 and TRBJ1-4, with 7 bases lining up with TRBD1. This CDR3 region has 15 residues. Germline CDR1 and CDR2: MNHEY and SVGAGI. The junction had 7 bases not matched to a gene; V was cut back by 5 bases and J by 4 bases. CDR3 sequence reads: CASSRGLGGNEKLFF. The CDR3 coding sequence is TGTGCCAGCAGTAGGGGGCTGGGGGGTAATGAAAAACTGTTTTTT.

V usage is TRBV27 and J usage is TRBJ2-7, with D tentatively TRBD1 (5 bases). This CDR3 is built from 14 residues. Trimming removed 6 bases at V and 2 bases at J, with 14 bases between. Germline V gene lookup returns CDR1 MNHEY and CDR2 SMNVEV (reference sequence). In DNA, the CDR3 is TGTGCCAGCAGCGACCAGGGCCGGACCTACGAGCAGTACTTC. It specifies CASSDQGRTYEQYF.

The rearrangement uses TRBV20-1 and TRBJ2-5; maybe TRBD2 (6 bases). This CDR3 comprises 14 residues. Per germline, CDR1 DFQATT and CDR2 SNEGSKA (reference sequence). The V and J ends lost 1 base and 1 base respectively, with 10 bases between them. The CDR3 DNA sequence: TGCAGTGCTAGAGCTACTAGCTTCCAAGAGACCCAGTACTTC. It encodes CSARATSFQETQYF.

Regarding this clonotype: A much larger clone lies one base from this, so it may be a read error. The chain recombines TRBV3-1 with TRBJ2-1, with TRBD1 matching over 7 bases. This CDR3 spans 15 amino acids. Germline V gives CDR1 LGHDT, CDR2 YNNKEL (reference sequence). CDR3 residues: CASSQAGQSCNEQFF. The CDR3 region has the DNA TGTGCCAGCAGCCAAGCGGGACAGTCCTGCAATGAGCAGTTCTTC.

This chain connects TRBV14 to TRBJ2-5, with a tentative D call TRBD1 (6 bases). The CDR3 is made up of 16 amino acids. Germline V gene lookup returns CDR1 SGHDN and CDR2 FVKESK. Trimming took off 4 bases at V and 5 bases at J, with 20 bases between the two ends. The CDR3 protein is CASSPISGPQGETQYF. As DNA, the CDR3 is TGTGCCAGCAGCCCGATTTCCGGGCCCCAGGGGGAGACCCAGTACTTC. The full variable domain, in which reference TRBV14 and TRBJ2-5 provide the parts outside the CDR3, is EAGVTQFPSHSVIEKGQTVTLRCDPISGHDNLYWYRRVMGKEIKFLLHFVKESKQDESGMPNNRFLAERTGGTYSTLKVQPAELEDSGVYFCASSPISGPQGETQYFGPGTRLLVL.

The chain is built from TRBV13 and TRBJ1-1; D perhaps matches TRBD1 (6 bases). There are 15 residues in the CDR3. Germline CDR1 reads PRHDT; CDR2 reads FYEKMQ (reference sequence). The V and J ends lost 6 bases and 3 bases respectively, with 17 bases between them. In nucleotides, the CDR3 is TGTGCCAGCAGAAGGAACGGGGGCAGGGACACTGAAGCTTTCTTT. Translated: CASRRNGGRDTEAFF.

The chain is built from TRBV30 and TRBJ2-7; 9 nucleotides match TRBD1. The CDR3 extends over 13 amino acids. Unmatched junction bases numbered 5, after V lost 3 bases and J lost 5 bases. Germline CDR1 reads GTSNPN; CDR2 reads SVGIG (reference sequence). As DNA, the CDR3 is TGTGCCTGGAGGGGGACAGGGACCCACGAGCAGTACTTC. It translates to CAWRGTGTHEQYF.